This record concerns one T cell receptor beta chain sequence. The antigen remains undetermined. This sample was included in a study of PD-1 blockade in classical Hodgkin lymphoma. Study-level points and caveats: Prior to therapy, complete responders displayed diversity much like that of newly diagnosed patients.

The method was immunoSEQ multiplex PCR; TCRdb's version includes in-frame clones alone and lacks a portion of them. Among roughly 15,000 clones listed, approximately 69% were seen once. This CDR3 has 12 residues. The V end lost 1 base, the J end lost 7 bases, and 7 bases lay between the germline ends. Germline CDR1 SGHTA, CDR2 FQGNSA. Each and every patient relapsed after autologous stem cell transplantation, and patients got differing brentuximab vedotin exposure. Best overall response was complete response, partial response or progressive disease in these relapsed/refractory classical Hodgkin lymphoma patients.

V gene TRBV7-2 combines with J gene TRBJ1-2; perhaps TRBD1 as D (5 bases). The sequence came from a human donor with classical Hodgkin lymphoma. The material sequenced was peripheral blood mononuclear cells (PBMCs), taken before the second cycle of nivolumab. The CDR3 region is CASSLDGTGYTF. The CDR3 DNA reads as TGTGCCAGCAGCTTAGATGGGACTGGCTACACCTTC.